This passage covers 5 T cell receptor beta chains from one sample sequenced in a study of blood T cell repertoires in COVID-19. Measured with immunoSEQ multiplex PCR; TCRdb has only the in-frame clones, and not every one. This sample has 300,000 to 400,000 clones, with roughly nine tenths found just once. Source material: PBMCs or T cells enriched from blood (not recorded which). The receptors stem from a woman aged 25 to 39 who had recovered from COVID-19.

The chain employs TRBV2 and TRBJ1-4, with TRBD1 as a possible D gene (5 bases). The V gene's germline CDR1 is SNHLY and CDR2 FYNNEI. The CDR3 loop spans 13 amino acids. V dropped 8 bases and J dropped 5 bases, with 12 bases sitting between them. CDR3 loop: CASQGGLNEKLFF. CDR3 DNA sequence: TGTGCCAGCCAGGGTGGGCTAAATGAAAAACTGTTTTTT.

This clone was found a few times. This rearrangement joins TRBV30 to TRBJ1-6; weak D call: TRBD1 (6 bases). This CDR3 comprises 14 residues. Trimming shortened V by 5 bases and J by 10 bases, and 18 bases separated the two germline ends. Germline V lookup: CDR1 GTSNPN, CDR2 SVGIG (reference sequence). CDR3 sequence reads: CAWSRGQLGSPLHF. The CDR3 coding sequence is TGTGCCTGGTCACGCGGACAGCTGGGATCACCCCTCCACTTT.

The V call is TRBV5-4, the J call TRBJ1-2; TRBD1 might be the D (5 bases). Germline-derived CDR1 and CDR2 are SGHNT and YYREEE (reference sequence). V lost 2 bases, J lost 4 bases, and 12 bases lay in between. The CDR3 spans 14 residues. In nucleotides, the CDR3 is TGTGCCAGCAGCTTTCAGGGATGGATCTATGGCTACACCTTC. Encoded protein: CASSFQGWIYGYTF.

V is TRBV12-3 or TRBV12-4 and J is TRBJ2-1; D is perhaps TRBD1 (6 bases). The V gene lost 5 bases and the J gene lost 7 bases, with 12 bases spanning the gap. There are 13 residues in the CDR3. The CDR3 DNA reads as TGTGCCAGCAGTCCTCAACAGGGTAATGAGCAGTTCTTC. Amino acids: CASSPQQGNEQFF.

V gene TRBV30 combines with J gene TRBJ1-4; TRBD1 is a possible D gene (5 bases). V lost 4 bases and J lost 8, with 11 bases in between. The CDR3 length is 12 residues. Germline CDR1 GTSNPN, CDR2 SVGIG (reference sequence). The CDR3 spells CAWTQGGEKLFF. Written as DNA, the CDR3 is TGTGCCTGGACCCAGGGTGGAGAAAAACTGTTTTTT.